This T cell receptor beta chain was retrieved from a study of blood T cell repertoires in COVID-19. Data came from immunoSEQ multiplex PCR; TCRdb stores just in-frame clones and leaves some out. The sample has under 450,000 clones; roughly 87% are singletons. CDR1 and CDR2 (germline): KGHSH, LQKENI. Trimming removed 4 bases from V and 4 bases from J, with 10 bases in between. The CDR3 contains 13 residues. The sample was PBMCs or T cells enriched from blood (not recorded which). The TCR sequence derives from a woman aged 25-40 years who had recovered from COVID-19. The chain is built from TRBV18 and TRBJ1-2, with D possibly being TRBD1 (6 bases). The CDR3 reads CASSLQGAYGYTF. The CDR3 bases are TGTGCCAGCTCACTACAGGGTGCCTATGGCTACACCTTC.